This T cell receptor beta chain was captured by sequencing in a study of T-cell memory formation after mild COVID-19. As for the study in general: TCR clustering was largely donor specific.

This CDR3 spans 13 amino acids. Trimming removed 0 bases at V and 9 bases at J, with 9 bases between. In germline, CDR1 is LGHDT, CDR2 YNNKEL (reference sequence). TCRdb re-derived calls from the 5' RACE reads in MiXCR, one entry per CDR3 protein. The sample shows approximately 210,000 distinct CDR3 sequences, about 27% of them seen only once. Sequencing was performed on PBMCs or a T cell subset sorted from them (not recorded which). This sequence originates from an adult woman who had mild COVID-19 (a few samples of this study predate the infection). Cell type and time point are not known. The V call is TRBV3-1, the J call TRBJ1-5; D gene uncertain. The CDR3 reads CASSQDVSRPQHF. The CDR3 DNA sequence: TGTGCCAGCAGCCAAGATGTATCGAGGCCCCAGCATTTT.